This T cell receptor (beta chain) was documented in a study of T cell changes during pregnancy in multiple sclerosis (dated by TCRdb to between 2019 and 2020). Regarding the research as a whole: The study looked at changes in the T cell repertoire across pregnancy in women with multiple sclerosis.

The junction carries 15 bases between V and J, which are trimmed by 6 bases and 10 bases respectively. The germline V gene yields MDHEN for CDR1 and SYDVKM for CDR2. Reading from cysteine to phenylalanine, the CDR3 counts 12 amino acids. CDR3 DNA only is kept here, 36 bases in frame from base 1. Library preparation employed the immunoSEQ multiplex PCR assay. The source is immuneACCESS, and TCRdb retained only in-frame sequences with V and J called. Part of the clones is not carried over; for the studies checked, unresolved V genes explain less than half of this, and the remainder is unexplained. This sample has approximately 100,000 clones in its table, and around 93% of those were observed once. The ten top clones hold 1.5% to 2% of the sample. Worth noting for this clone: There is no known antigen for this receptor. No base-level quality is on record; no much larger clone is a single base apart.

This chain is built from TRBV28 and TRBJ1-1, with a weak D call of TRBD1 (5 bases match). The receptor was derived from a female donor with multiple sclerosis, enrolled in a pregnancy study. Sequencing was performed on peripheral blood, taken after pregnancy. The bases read TGTGCCAGCAGCCCTGGGGGGAGGACAGCTTTCTTT. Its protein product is CASSPGGRTAFF.